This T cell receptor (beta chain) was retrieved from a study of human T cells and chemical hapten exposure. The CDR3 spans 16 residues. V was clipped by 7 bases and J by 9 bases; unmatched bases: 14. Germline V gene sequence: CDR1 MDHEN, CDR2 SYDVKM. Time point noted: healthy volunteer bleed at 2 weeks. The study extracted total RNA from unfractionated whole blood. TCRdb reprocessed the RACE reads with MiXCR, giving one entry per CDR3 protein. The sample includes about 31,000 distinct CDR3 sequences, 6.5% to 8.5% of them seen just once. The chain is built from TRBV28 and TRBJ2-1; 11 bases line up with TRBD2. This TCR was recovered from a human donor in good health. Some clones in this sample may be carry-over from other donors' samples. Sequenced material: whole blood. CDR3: CASMGGELAGVLEQFF. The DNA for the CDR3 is TGTGCCAGCATGGGGGGGGAACTAGCGGGAGTGCTTGAGCAGTTCTTC.